Each of the 10 T cell receptor beta chains below was sequenced from the same sample in a study of T cell responses to AZD1222 COVID-19 vaccine. TCRdb's copy holds only in-frame clones and misses some; the assay was immunoSEQ multiplex PCR. The table includes about 130,000 clones, 65% to 90% detected once. The material sequenced was peripheral blood, taken on day 0 of AZD1222 vaccination. These receptors were taken from an adult in good health.

The chain recombines TRBV9 with TRBJ2-1, with a possible D match to TRBD2 (5 bases). Germline values: CDR1 SGDLS, CDR2 YYNGEE. The CDR3 contains 13 residues. V dropped 3 bases and J dropped 9 bases, with 13 bases sitting between them. CDR3 bases: TGTGCCAGCAGCGCAGGACTGCTAGTTGAGCAGTTCTTC. This sequence encodes CASSAGLLVEQFF.

The chain combines TRBV12-2 with TRBJ2-1; the DNA was not used to check the table's D call, TRBD2. TRBV12-2 counts as a pseudogene. This CDR3 region has 20 residues. CDR3 residues: CASRLEPSGGPLLWDNEQFF. The CDR3 nucleotides read TGTGCAAGTCGCTTAGAACCTAGCGGGGGGCCCCTATTATGGGACAATGAGCAGTTCTTC.

This clone was recorded only once. The chain recombines TRBV29-1 with TRBJ2-1, with D unresolved. This CDR3 comprises 11 residues. Germline CDR1 and CDR2: SQVTM and ANQGSEA. The V end lost 7 bases, the J end lost 6 bases, and 10 bases lay between the germline ends. The CDR3 coding sequence is TGCAGCGCCCCCCAATCCAATGAGCAGTTCTTC. Amino acid sequence: CSAPQSNEQFF.

The rearrangement uses TRBV7-9 and TRBJ1-1; D remains ambiguous. This CDR3 has 16 amino acids. V lost 1 base and J lost 4, with 16 bases in between. The germline gives CDR1 SEHNR, CDR2 FQNEAQ (reference sequence). The CDR3 reads CASSLGAILEGTEAFF. The CDR3 bases are TGTGCCAGCAGCTTAGGGGCGATTCTGGAGGGCACTGAAGCTTTCTTT.

V and J are TRBV6-1 and TRBJ1-4; no reliable D call. Looked up from germline, CDR1 is MNHNS and CDR2 is SASEGT. This CDR3 comprises 12 residues. V lost 1 base and J lost 10, with 7 bases in between. The CDR3 nucleotides read TGTGCCAGCAGTGAAGACAGTGCAAAACTGTTTTTT. Amino acids: CASSEDSAKLFF.

V usage is TRBV7-9 and J usage is TRBJ1-2; TRBD1 matches at 8 bases. The V gene end was trimmed by 6 bases and the J gene end by 8 bases; junction bases not matched to a gene: 8. Germline CDR1 reads SEHNR; CDR2 reads FQNEAQ (reference sequence). The CDR3 contains 13 residues. CDR3 DNA: TGTGCCAGCAGTACCATGACAGGGGACGGCTACACCTTC. Its translation: CASSTMTGDGYTF. The whole variable domain, filled in from reference TRBV7-9 and TRBJ1-2, reads DTGVSQNPRHKITKRGQNVTFRCDPISEHNRLYWYRQTLGQGPEFLTYFQNEAQLEKSRLLSDRFSAERPKGSFSTLEIQRTEQGDSAMYLCASSTMTGDGYTFGSGTRLTVV.

The chain uses TRBV7-9 and TRBJ1-5, with D possibly being TRBD1 (6 bases). From germline, CDR1 is SEHNR and CDR2 FQNEAQ (reference sequence). This CDR3 contains 14 residues. Trimming pared 5 bases from V and 6 bases from J, leaving 14 bases between. CDR3: CASSLRGEGQPQHF. The CDR3 nucleotides are TGTGCCAGCAGCCTTAGGGGGGAGGGTCAGCCCCAGCATTTT.

The chain links TRBV9 to TRBJ2-5; D is unclear. V was pared by 2 bases and J by 1 base, with 6 bases between. Germline V CDR1 and CDR2: SGDLS, YYNGEE. The CDR3 loop spans 13 amino acids. Written as DNA, the CDR3 is TGTGCCAGCAGCGTCCACACCCAAGAGACCCAGTACTTC. The encoded protein is CASSVHTQETQYF.

The gene calls are TRBV27 and TRBJ1-3, with D possibly matching TRBD1 (6 bases). Germline loops: CDR1 MNHEY, CDR2 SMNVEV (reference sequence). V lost 2 bases to trimming and J lost 4 bases, with 12 bases between them. This CDR3 region has 15 residues. Here the CDR3 reads CASSLARGPGNTIYF. CDR3 in DNA: TGTGCCAGCAGTTTAGCTCGGGGGCCCGGAAACACCATATATTTT.

This clone has more than one count but fewer than ten. The J gene is TRBJ1-1, the V gene TRBV6-6; no firm D call. The V end lost 0 bases, the J end lost 1 base, and 6 bases lay between the germline ends. From germline, CDR1 is MNHNY and CDR2 SVGAGI (reference sequence). The CDR3 has 14 residues. Written as DNA, the CDR3 is TGTGCCAGCAGTTACTCAGAGGGGAACACTGAAGCTTTCTTT. Amino acids: CASSYSEGNTEAFF.